This T cell receptor beta chain emerged from a study of blood T cell repertoires in COVID-19. Study-wide background: Nucleic acid was either cDNA or gDNA, and it came from T cells, B-cell-depleted T cells, or PBMCs.

The data were produced by immunoSEQ multiplex PCR, yet TCRdb's version contains in-frame clones alone and is incomplete. The table shows 300,000 to 450,000 clones, with about 89% occurring only once. Followed longitudinally, the Seattle patients had been enrolled during active infection. CDR3 length: 14 amino acids. The V and J ends lost 1 base and 2 bases respectively, with 9 bases between them. Per germline, CDR1 SGHAT and CDR2 FQNNGV. This chain uses TRBV11-2 with TRBJ2-7; D gene uncertain. This clonotype originated in a woman aged 30 to 39 with COVID-19, enrolled during active disease. The sequenced material came from peripheral blood. DNA for the CDR3: TGTGCCAGCAGCTTAGTGCAGACAACCTACGAGCAGTACTTC. Its protein is CASSLVQTTYEQYF.